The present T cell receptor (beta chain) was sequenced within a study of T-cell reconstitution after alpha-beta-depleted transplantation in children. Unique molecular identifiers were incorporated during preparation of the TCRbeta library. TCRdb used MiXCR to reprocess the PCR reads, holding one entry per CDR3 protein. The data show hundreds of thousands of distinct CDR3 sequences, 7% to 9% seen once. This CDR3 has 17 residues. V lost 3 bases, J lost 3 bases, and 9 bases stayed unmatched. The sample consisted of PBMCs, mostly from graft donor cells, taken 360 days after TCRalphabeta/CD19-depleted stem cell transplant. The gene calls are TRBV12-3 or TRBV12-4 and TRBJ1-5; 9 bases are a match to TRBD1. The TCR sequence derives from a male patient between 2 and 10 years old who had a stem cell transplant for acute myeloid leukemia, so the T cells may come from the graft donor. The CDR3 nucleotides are TGTGCCAGCAGTTTGGGGTTGGACAGGGGAGACAATCAGCCCCAGCATTTT. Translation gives CASSLGLDRGDNQPQHF.